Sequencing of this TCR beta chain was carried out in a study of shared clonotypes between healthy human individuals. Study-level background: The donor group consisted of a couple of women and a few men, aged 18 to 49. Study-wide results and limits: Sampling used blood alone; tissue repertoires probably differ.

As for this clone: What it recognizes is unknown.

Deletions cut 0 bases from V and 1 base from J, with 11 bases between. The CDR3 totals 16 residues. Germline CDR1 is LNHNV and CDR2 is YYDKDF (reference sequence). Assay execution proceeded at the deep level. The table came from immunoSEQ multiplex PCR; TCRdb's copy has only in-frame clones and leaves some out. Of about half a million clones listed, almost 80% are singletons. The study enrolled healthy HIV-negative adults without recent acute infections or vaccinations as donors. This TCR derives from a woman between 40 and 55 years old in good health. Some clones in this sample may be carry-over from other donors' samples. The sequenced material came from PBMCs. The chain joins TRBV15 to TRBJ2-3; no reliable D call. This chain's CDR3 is CATSRDRAVRTDTQYF. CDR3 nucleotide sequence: TGTGCCACCAGCAGAGATAGGGCGGTTCGCACAGATACGCAGTATTTT.